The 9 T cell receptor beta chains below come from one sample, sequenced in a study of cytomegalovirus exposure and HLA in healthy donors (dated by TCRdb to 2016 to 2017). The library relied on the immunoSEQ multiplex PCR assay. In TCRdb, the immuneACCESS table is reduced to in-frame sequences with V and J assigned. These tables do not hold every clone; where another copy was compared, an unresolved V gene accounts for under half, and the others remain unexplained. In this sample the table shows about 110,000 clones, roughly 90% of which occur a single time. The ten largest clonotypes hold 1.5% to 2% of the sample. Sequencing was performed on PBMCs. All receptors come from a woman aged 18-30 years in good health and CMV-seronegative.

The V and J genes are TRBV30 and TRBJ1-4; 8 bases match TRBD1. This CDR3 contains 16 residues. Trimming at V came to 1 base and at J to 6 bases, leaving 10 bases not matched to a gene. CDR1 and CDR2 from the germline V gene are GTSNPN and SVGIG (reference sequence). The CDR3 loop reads CAWSDGQGALDEKLFF. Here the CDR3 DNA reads TGTGCCTGGAGTGATGGGCAGGGGGCGCTCGATGAAAAACTGTTTTTT.

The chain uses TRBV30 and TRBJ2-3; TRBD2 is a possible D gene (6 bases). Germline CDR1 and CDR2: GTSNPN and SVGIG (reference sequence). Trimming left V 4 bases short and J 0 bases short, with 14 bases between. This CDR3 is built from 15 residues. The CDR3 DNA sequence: TGTGCCTGGATAATTGCGGGACGGAGCACAGATACGCAGTATTTT. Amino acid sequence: CAWIIAGRSTDTQYF.

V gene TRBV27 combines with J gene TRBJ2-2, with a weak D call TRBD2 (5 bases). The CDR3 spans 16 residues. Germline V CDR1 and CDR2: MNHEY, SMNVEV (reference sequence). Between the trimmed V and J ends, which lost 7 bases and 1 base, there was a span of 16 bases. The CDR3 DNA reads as TGTGCCAGCACACTAGGCAGAGGGTGGAACACCGGGGAGCTGTTTTTT. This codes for CASTLGRGWNTGELFF.

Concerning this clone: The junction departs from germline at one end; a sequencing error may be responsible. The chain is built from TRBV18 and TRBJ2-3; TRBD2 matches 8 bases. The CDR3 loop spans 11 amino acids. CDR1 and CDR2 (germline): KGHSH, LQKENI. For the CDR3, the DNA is TGTGCCAGCTCACAGGGGACTAGATATGTTTTT. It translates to CASSQGTRYVF.

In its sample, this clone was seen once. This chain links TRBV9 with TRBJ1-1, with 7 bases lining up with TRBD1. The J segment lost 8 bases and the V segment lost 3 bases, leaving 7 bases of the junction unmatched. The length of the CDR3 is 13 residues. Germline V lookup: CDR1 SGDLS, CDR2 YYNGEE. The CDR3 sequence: CASSAKPGGEAFF. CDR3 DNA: TGTGCCAGCAGCGCCAAGCCAGGGGGGGAAGCTTTCTTT.

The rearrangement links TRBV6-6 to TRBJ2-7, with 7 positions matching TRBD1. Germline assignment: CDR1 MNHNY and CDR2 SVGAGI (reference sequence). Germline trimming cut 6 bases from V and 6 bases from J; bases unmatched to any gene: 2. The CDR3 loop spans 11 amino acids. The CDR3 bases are TGTGCCAGCAGCTCAGGGGGCGAGCAGTACTTC. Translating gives CASSSGGEQYF.

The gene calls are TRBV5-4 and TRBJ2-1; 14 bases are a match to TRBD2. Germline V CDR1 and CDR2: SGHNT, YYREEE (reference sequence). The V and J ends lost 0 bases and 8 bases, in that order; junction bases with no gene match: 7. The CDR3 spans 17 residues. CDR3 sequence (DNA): TGTGCCAGCAGCTTGGGGCCCGAGGGACTAGCGGGAGATGAGCAGTTCTTC. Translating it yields CASSLGPEGLAGDEQFF.

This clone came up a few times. Here the CDR3 DNA reads TGTGCCAGCAGCTTACCTTCAGGGGACTATGGCTACACCTTC. Translation: CASSLPSGDYGYTF. This chain connects TRBV7-9 to TRBJ1-2; D perhaps matches TRBD1 (6 bases). Germline V lookup: CDR1 SEHNR, CDR2 FQNEAQ (reference sequence). This CDR3 has 14 residues. Trimming took off 2 bases at V and 3 bases at J, with 10 bases between the two ends.

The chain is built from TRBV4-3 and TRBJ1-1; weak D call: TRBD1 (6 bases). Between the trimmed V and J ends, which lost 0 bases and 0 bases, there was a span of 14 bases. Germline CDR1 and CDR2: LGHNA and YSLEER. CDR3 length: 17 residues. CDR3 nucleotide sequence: TGCGCCAGCAGCCAAGAACGCCCAGGGGCGATGAACACTGAAGCTTTCTTT. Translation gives CASSQERPGAMNTEAFF.